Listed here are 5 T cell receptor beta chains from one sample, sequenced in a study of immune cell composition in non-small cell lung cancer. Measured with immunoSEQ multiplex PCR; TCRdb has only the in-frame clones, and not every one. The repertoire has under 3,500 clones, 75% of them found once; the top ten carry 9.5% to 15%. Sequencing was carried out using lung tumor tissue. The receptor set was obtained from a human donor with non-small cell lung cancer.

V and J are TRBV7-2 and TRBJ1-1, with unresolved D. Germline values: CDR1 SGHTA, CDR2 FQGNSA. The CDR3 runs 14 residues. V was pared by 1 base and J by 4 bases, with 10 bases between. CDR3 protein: CASSLGGMATEAFF. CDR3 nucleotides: TGTGCCAGCAGCTTAGGAGGGATGGCCACTGAAGCTTTCTTT. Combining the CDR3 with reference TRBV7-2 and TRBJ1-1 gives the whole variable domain GAGVSQSPSNKVTEKGKDVELRCDPISGHTALYWYRQSLGQGLEFLIYFQGNSAPDKSGLPSDRFSAERTGGSVSTLTIQRTQQEDSAVYLCASSLGGMATEAFFGQGTRLTVV.

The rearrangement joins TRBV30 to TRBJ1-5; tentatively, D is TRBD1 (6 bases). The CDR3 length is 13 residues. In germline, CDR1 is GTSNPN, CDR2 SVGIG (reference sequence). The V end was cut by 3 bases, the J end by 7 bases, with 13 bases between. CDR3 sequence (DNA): TGTGCCTGGAGCCAGGGGCTGGGGCAGCCCCAGCATTTT. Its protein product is CAWSQGLGQPQHF.

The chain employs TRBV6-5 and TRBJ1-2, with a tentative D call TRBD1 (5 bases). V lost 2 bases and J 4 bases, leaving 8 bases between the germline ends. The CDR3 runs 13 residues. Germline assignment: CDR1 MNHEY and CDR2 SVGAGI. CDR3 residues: CASSYGGVYGYTF. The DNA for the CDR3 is TGTGCCAGCAGTTACGGGGGGGTCTATGGCTACACCTTC.

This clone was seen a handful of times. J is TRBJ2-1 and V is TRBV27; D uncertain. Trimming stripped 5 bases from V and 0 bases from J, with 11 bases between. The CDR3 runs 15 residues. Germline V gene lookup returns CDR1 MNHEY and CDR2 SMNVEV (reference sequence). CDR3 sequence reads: CASSPDSLSYNEQFF. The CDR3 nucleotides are TGTGCCAGCAGTCCTGACTCGCTCTCCTACAATGAGCAGTTCTTC.

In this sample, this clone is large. The CDR3 nucleotides are TGTGCCTGGAGTGTACACAGACTAGCGGGAGGCATTCGCGGGGAGCTGTTTTTT. It specifies CAWSVHRLAGGIRGELFF. This sequence joins TRBV30 and TRBJ2-2; 13 nucleotides agree with TRBD2. This CDR3 contains 18 residues. Germline CDR1 reads GTSNPN; CDR2 reads SVGIG (reference sequence). J lost 7 bases, V lost 0 bases, and 11 bases had no gene match.